A single sample gave rise to the 20 T cell receptor beta chains below, sequenced in a study of T cells in women clearing cervical HPV infection. TCRdb keeps only in-frame clones here, not all; method: immunoSEQ multiplex PCR. The sample has under 45,000 clones; the top ten hold 7.6%. Sequencing input: blood buffy coat. Source of these receptors: a woman aged 18 to 75 with a cervical HPV16 infection that either progressed to CIN3+ or cleared (not recorded which).

Turning to this clone: The read terminates 3 residues ahead of where the CDR3 ends, so the germline J gene completes it. The V and J genes are TRBV4-1 and TRBJ2-5; 11 bases match TRBD2. With 1 base clipped from V and 2 bases from J, the junction kept 6 bases outside the gene matches. This CDR3 contains 17 residues. CDR1 is MGHRA and CDR2 is YSYEKL in the germline V gene. CDR3 sequence: CASSQGGLAGGQETQYF. Partial CDR3 DNA: TGCGCCAGCAGCCAAGGCGGGCTAGCGGGAGGACAAGAGACC.

Concerning this clone itself: The observed sequence ends 3 residues before the CDR3 terminus, with the missing tail filled in from the germline J gene. V usage is TRBV9 and J usage is TRBJ2-1; D remains ambiguous. V lost 4 bases to trimming and J lost 4 bases, with 9 bases between them. The CDR3 is made up of 13 amino acids. Germline values: CDR1 SGDLS, CDR2 YYNGEE. The CDR3 protein is CASSTSQYNEQFF. CDR3 DNA, as far as it was read: TGTGCCAGCAGCACCTCTCAGTACAATGAG.

On this clone: The missing CDR3 end, 3 residues past where the read stops, is filled in from the germline J gene. The rearrangement joins TRBV19 to TRBJ1-5; D is possibly TRBD1 (5 bases). This CDR3 has 12 residues. Germline V gene sequence: CDR1 LNHDA, CDR2 SQIVND (reference sequence). V lost 10 bases and J 6 bases, leaving 13 bases between the germline ends. CDR3 region: CAIGGRGQPQHF. The CDR3 bases that were read are TGTGCCATTGGGGGGAGGGGTCAGCCC.

This clone is deemed large by its frequency. The CDR3 is cut off 3 residues early in the read; its end comes from the germline J gene. The chain is built from TRBV7-6 and TRBJ1-1, with D perhaps TRBD1 (5 bases). The CDR3 extends over 14 amino acids. Germline CDR1 reads SGHVS; CDR2 reads FNYEAQ. The V gene lost 1 base and the J gene lost 0 bases, with 6 bases spanning the gap. The CDR3 bases that were read are TGTGCCAGCAGCTTAGGGGACTTGAACACTGAA. Translating gives CASSLGDLNTE. The CDR3 as a whole reads CASSLGDLNTEAFF.

Notes on this clone: The missing CDR3 end, 3 residues past where the read stops, is filled in from the germline J gene. V and J are TRBV7-3 and TRBJ2-2; TRBD2 matches 9 bases. The V gene end was trimmed by 4 bases and the J gene end by 6 bases; junction bases not matched to a gene: 9. This CDR3 is built from 16 residues. Germline V gives CDR1 SGHTA, CDR2 FQGTGA. Partial CDR3 DNA: TGTGCCAGCAGCTGGTTAGCGGGAGATCGTCCCGGGGAG. This encodes CASSWLAGDRPGE. The entire CDR3 is CASSWLAGDRPGELFF.

For this clone: The read terminates 3 residues before the CDR3 end, so the remaining end is supplied by the germline J gene. The V and J genes are TRBV28 and TRBJ2-5, with 9 positions matching TRBD2. The CDR3 totals 15 residues. Germline V CDR1 and CDR2: MDHEN, SYDVKM. The V and J ends lost 1 base and 3 bases, in that order; junction bases with no gene match: 3. The CDR3 loop is CASSLSLAGEETQYF. The sequenced part of the CDR3 DNA is TGTGCCAGCAGTTTATCCTTAGCGGGAGAAGAGACC. The full variable domain, rest sourced from reference TRBV28 and TRBJ2-5, is DVKVTQSSRYLVKRTGEKVFLECVQDMDHENMFWYRQDPGLGLRLIYFSYDVKMKEKGDIPEGYSVSREKKERFSLILESASTNQTSMYLCASSLSLAGEETQYFGPGTRLLVL.

As for this clone: The CDR3 extends 3 residues past the end of the read, so its final part is completed from the germline J gene. This chain links TRBV7-9 with TRBJ1-4, with 8 positions matching TRBD1. The CDR3 is 14 amino acids. Germline values: CDR1 SEHNR, CDR2 FQNEAQ (reference sequence). V was clipped by 3 bases and J by 6 bases; unmatched bases: 3. The DNA read from the CDR3 is TGTGCCAGCAGCTTGGGACAGGTAGATGAAAAA. It translates to CASSLGQVDEK. The complete CDR3 reads CASSLGQVDEKLFF. Based on the CDR3 plus reference TRBV7-9 and TRBJ1-4, the full variable domain is DTGVSQNPRHKITKRGQNVTFRCDPISEHNRLYWYRQTLGQGPEFLTYFQNEAQLEKSRLLSDRFSAERPKGSFSTLEIQRTEQGDSAMYLCASSLGQVDEKLFFGSGTQLSVL.

The CDR3 reads CASSNSGGNNEQFF. Partial CDR3 DNA: TGTGCCAGCAGTAATAGCGGGGGAAACAATGAG. The chain joins TRBV7-2 to TRBJ2-1, with TRBD2 identical over 9 bases. The read halts 3 residues ahead of the CDR3 end, with the missing end drawn from the germline J gene. Germline loops: CDR1 SGHTA, CDR2 FQGNSA. This CDR3 comprises 14 residues. V lost 6 bases to trimming and J lost 5 bases; unmatched junction nucleotides: 5.

Concerning this clone: The read finishes 3 residues shy of the CDR3 end, and the germline J gene is used to complete it. The gene calls are TRBV20-1 and TRBJ1-6, with TRBD1 matching over 10 bases. CDR3 length: 16 amino acids. Looked up from germline, CDR1 is DFQATT and CDR2 is SNEGSKA (reference sequence). V was clipped by 0 bases and J by 5 bases; unmatched bases: 4. Incomplete CDR3 DNA: TGCAGTGCTAGAGATTTCGGGACAGGGGATAATTCACCC. It encodes CSARDFGTGDNSP. The CDR3 in full is CSARDFGTGDNSPLHF.

A remark on this clone: The observed sequence ends 3 residues before the CDR3 terminus, with the missing tail filled in from the germline J gene. Other DNA sequences in the same sample also yield this CDR3. This rearrangement joins TRBV27 to TRBJ1-1; no reliable D call. CDR1 is MNHEY, CDR2 SMNVEV, per germline (reference sequence). Trimming cost V 0 bases and J 4 bases, with 6 bases left between them. This CDR3 is built from 13 residues. The DNA read from the CDR3 is TGTGCCAGCAGTTTATCTTTGGCCACTGAA. It yields the protein CASSLSLATE. The full CDR3 protein is CASSLSLATEAFF.

As regards this clone: The read comes to an end 3 residues before the CDR3 does, leaving the germline J gene to fill in the end. V and J are TRBV2 and TRBJ1-2; 11 positions agree with TRBD1. Germline-derived CDR1 and CDR2 are SNHLY and FYNNEI. The CDR3 has 14 residues. Trimming removed 6 bases from V and 1 base from J; junction bases left unmatched: 1. The CDR3 reads CASRGTGGNYGYTF. CDR3 bases read: TGTGCCAGCAGGGGGACAGGGGGTAACTATGGC.

Worth noting for this clone: Read sequence stops 3 residues before the CDR3 end, and the germline J gene provides the missing end. V gene TRBV29-1 combines with J gene TRBJ2-3, with a possible D match to TRBD1 (5 bases). The CDR3 contains 13 residues. The V and J ends lost 4 bases and 3 bases respectively, with 11 bases between them. CDR1 SQVTM and CDR2 ANQGSEA come from the germline V gene. The CDR3 bases that were read are TGCAGCGTTGCTACAGGTGGAACAGATACG. Its protein product is CSVATGGTDT. The entire CDR3 protein reads CSVATGGTDTQYF.

As regards this clone: The read gets to within 3 residues of the CDR3 end, and the germline J gene fills in the rest. The same CDR3 also results from other DNA sequences found in this sample. The chain joins TRBV14 to TRBJ1-2; the D gene is possibly TRBD1 (6 bases). Germline V lookup: CDR1 SGHDN, CDR2 FVKESK. Trimming removed 4 bases at V and 5 bases at J, with 14 bases between. The CDR3 sequence is 14 residues long. The covered CDR3 bases are TGTGCCAGCAGCCCCCCCGGGACACCTTATGGC. Translating it yields CASSPPGTPYG. The entire CDR3 protein reads CASSPPGTPYGYTF.

Partial CDR3 DNA: TGCGCCAGCAGCGAAGGGACAGACTATGGC. It translates to CASSEGTDYG. The entire CDR3 protein reads CASSEGTDYGYTF. The chain employs TRBV5-1 and TRBJ1-2, with 7 bases matching TRBD1. The observed sequence ends 3 residues before the CDR3 terminus, with the missing tail filled in from the germline J gene. The junction had 3 bases not matched to a gene; V was cut back by 4 bases and J by 3 bases. This CDR3 comprises 13 residues. Germline CDR1 is SGHRS and CDR2 is YFSETQ.

Regarding this clone: The read is 3 residues too short to cover the CDR3 end, so that end is filled in from the germline J gene. The rearrangement uses TRBV20-1 and TRBJ1-1; 8 bases are a match to TRBD1. The CDR3 length is 16 residues. The germline CDR1 and CDR2 sequences are DFQATT and SNEGSKA (reference sequence). The J segment lost 2 bases and the V segment lost 3 bases, leaving 11 bases of the junction unmatched. This CDR3 reads CSASNAGGLGNTEAFF. Partial CDR3 DNA: TGCAGTGCTAGTAACGCAGGGGGCTTAGGTAACACTGAA.

A word on this clone: With the read ending 3 residues before the CDR3 end, the germline J gene is used to fill in that end. This chain joins TRBV19 and TRBJ2-2; 8 bases are a match to TRBD2. CDR1 and CDR2 from the germline V gene are LNHDA and SQIVND (reference sequence). This CDR3 region has 16 residues. V dropped 11 bases and J dropped 1; count of bases not matched to a gene: 12. This CDR3 reads CASLGVAGRNTGELFF. CDR3 DNA, as far as it was read: TGTGCCTCCCTGGGGGTAGCGGGAAGGAACACCGGGGAG.

As concerns this clone: The read ends 3 residues early relative to the CDR3; the germline J gene fills the gap. The J gene is TRBJ2-3, the V gene TRBV7-2; D is perhaps TRBD1 (5 bases). V lost 5 bases and J 4 bases, leaving 10 bases between the germline ends. The CDR3 totals 13 residues. CDR1 and CDR2 (germline): SGHTA, FQGNSA. The CDR3 region is CASSSSRADTQYF. Incomplete CDR3 DNA: TGTGCCAGCAGCAGTAGCAGGGCAGATACG.

A word on this clone: The DNA ends 3 residues before the CDR3 does, and the rest of the CDR3 is filled in from the germline J gene. The chain uses TRBV7-1 and TRBJ2-1; TRBD2 agrees at 13 bases. TRBV7-1 is an ORF, with its function uncertain. This CDR3 is 21 amino acids long. Trimming took 2 bases from V and 0 from J; bases not matched to a gene: 13. Partial CDR3 DNA: TGTGCCAGCAGCTCACCTTTAGGGACTAGCGGGGCTCTTAGCTCCTACAATGAG. Translation gives CASSSPLGTSGALSSYNE. The whole CDR3 protein reads CASSSPLGTSGALSSYNEQFF.

With respect to this clone: The read comes to an end 3 residues before the CDR3 does, leaving the germline J gene to fill in the end. V is TRBV10-3 and J is TRBJ2-7, with D unclear. The CDR3 is made up of 14 amino acids. Per the germline V gene, CDR1 is ENHRY and CDR2 is SYGVKD. Trimming cost V 4 bases and J 2 bases, with 12 bases left between them. The sequenced CDR3 bases are TGTGCCATCAGTGGTAGTACTCTAACCTACGAG. Protein product: CAISGSTLTYE. In full, the CDR3 is CAISGSTLTYEQYF.

A word on this clone: The read comes to an end 3 residues before the CDR3 does, leaving the germline J gene to fill in the end. The rearrangement links TRBV5-4 to TRBJ2-1; no reliable D call. CDR1 is SGHNT, CDR2 YYREEE, per germline (reference sequence). This CDR3 has 15 amino acids. The ends were cut back, 2 bases at V and 0 bases at J, with 9 bases in the middle. The CDR3 bases that were read are TGTGCCAGCAGCTTAGAGGTCCCCTCCTACAATGAG. Translated, it gives CASSLEVPSYNE. The entire CDR3 protein is CASSLEVPSYNEQFF.